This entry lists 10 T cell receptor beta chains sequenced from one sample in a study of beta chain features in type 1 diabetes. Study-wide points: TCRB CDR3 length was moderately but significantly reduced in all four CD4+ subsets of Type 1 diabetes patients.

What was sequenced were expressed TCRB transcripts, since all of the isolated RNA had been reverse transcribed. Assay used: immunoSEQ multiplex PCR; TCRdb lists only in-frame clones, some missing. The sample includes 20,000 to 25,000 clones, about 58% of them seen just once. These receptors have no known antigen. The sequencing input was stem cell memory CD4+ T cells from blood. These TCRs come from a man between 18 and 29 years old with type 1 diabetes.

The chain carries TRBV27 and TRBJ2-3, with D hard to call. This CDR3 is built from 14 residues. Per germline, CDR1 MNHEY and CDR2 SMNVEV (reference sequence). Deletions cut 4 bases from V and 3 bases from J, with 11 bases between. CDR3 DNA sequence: TGTGCCAGCAGTTGGGTCAGCGTGACAGATACGCAGTATTTT. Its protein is CASSWVSVTDTQYF.

For the CDR3, the DNA is TGTGCCAGCAGTTACGGGCTAGCGGGAGCCTACGAGCAGTACTTC. Translation gives CASSYGLAGAYEQYF. The chain is built from TRBV6-6 and TRBJ2-7; 10 nucleotides line up with TRBD2. V shed 2 bases and J 2 bases; nucleotides not matched to a gene: 3. This CDR3 is built from 15 residues. CDR1 and CDR2 (germline): MNHNY, SVGAGI (reference sequence).

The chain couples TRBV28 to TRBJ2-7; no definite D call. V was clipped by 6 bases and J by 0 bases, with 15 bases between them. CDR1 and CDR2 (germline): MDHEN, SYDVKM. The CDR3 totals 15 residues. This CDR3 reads CASSVTTTNSYEQYF. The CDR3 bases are TGTGCCAGCAGCGTAACGACAACCAACTCCTACGAGCAGTACTTC. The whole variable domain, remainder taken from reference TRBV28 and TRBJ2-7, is DVKVTQSSRYLVKRTGEKVFLECVQDMDHENMFWYRQDPGLGLRLIYFSYDVKMKEKGDIPEGYSVSREKKERFSLILESASTNQTSMYLCASSVTTTNSYEQYFGPGTRLTVT.

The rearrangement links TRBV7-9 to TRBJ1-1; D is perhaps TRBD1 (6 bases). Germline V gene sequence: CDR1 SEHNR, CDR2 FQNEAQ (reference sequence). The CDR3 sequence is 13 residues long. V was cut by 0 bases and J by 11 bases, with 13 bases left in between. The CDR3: CASSLASTGGAFF. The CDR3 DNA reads TGTGCCAGCAGCTTAGCGTCGACAGGTGGGGCTTTCTTT.

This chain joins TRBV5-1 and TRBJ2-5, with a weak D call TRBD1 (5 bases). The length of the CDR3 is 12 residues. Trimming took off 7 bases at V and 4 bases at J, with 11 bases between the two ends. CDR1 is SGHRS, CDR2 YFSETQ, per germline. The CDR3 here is CASSAGIETQYF. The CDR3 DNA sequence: TGCGCCAGCTCCGCAGGGATAGAGACCCAGTACTTC.

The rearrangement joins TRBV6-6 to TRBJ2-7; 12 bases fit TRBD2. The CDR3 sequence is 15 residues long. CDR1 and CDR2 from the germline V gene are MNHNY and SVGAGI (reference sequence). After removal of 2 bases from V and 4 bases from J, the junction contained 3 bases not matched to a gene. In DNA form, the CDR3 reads TGTGCCAGCAGTTACATGGGACTAGCGGGTTACGAGCAGTACTTC. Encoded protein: CASSYMGLAGYEQYF.

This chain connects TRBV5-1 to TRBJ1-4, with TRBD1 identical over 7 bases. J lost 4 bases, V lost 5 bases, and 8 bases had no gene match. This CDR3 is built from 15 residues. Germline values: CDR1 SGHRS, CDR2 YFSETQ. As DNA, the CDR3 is TGCGCCAGCAGGGCCGGACAGGACTTTAATGAAAAACTGTTTTTT. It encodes CASRAGQDFNEKLFF.

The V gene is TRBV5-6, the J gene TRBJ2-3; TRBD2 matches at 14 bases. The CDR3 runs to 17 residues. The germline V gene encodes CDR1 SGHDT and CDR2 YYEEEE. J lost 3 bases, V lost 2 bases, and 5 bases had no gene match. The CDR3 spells CASSFRLAGGPTDTQYF. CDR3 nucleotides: TGTGCCAGCAGCTTTCGACTAGCGGGAGGGCCAACAGATACGCAGTATTTT.

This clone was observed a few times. This CDR3 is CSVFRGETTEAFF. CDR3 nucleotides: TGCAGCGTTTTCCGGGGTGAGACCACTGAAGCTTTCTTT. The V gene is TRBV29-1, the J gene TRBJ1-1; D is undetermined. Germline V CDR1 and CDR2: SQVTM, ANQGSEA. Trimming took off 5 bases at V and 4 bases at J, with 14 bases between the two ends. CDR3 length equals 13 residues.

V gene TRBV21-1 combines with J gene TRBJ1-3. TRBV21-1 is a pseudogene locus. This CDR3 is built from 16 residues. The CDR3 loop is CASSKREGGKGNTIYF. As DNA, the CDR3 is TGTGCCAGCAGCAAACGGGAGGGAGGGAAGGGAAACACCATATATTTT.